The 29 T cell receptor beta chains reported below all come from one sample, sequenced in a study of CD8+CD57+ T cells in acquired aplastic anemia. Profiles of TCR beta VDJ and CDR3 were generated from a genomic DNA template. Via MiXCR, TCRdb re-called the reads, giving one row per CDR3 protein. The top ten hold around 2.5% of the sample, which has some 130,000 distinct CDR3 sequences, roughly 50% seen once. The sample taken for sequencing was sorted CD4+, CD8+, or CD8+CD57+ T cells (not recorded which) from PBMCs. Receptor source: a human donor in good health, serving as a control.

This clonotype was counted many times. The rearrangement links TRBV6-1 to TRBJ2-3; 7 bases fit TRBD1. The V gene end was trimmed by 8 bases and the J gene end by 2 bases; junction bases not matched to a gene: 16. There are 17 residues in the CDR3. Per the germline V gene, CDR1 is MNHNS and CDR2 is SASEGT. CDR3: CASSSTGSGATTDTQYF. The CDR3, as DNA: TGTGCCAGCTCATCGACAGGGTCTGGGGCCACCACAGATACGCAGTATTTT.

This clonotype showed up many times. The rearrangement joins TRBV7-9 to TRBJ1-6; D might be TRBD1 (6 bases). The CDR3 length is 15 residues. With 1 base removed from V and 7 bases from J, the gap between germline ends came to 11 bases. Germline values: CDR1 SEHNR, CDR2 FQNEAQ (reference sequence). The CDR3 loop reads CASSLGQVQNSPLHF. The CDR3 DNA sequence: TGTGCCAGCAGCTTAGGACAGGTCCAGAATTCACCCCTCCACTTT.

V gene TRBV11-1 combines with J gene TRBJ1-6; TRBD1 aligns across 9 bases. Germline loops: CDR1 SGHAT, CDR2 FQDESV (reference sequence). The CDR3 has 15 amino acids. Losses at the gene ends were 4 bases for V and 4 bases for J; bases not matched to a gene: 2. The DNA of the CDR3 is TGTGCCAGCAGCTCCGGGACAGGGTATAATTCACCCCTCCACTTT. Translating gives CASSSGTGYNSPLHF.

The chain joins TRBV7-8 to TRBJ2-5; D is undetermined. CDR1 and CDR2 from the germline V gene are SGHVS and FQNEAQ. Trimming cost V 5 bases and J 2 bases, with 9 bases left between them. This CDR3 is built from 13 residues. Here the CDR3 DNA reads TGTGCCAGCAGCCAAGATGGTCAAGAGACCCAGTACTTC. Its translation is CASSQDGQETQYF.

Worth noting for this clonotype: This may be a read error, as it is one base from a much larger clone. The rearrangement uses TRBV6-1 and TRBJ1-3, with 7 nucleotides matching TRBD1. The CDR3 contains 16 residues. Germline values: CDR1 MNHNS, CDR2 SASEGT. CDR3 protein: CASSKGQARSGSTIYF. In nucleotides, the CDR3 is TGTGCCAGCAGCAAAGGACAGGCCCGCTCTGGAAGCACCATATATTTT.

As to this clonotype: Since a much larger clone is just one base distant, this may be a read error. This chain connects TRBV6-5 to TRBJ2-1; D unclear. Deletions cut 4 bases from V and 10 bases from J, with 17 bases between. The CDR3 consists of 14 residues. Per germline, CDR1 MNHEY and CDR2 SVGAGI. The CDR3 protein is CASSLAGSVGEQFF. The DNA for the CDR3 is TGTGCCAGCAGTTTGGCCGGGTCCGTTGGGGAGCAGTTCTTC.

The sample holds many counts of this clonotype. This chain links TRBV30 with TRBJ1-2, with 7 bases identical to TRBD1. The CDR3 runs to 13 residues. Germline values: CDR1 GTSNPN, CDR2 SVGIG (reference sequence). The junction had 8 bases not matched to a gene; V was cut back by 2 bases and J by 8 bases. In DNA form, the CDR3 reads TGTGCCTGGAGTATCAGGGGGGCCGGGGGCTACACCTTC. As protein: CAWSIRGAGGYTF.

The CDR3 loop is CASSEGQYYGYTF. DNA of the CDR3: TGTGCCAGCAGCGAGGGACAGTACTATGGCTACACCTTC. The chain uses TRBV10-3 and TRBJ1-2, with 7 bases identical to TRBD1. CDR3 length: 13 residues. V lost 10 bases, J lost 3 bases, and 8 bases stayed unmatched. The germline gives CDR1 ENHRY, CDR2 SYGVKD.

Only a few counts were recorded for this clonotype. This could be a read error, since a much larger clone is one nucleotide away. In DNA form, the CDR3 reads TGTGCCAGCAGCTTAGGCGGACAGGGGCAGGACTATGGCTACGCCTTC. It specifies CASSLGGQGQDYGYAF. The rearrangement links TRBV11-2 to TRBJ1-2; 9 bases agree with TRBD1. The CDR3 has 16 residues. The V gene's germline CDR1 is SGHAT and CDR2 FQNNGV.

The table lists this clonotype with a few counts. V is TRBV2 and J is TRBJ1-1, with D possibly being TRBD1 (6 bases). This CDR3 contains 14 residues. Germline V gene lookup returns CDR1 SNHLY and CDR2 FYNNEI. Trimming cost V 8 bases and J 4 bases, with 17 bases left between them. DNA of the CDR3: TGTGCCAGCCTCCCCACAGGGCTGAGCACTGAAGCTTTCTTT. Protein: CASLPTGLSTEAFF.

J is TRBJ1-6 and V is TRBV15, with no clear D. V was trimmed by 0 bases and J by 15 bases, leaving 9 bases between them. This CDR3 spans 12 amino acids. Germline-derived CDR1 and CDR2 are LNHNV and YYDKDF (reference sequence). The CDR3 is CATSRDKGLLHF. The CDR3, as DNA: TGTGCCACCAGCAGAGATAAGGGTCTCCTCCACTTT.

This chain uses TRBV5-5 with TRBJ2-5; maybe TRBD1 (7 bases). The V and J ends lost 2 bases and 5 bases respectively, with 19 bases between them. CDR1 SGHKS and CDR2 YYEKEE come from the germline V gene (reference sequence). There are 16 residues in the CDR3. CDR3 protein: CASSFLLAGGRETQYF. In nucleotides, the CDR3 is TGTGCCAGCAGCTTTTTATTGGCAGGGGGGAGGGAGACCCAGTACTTC.

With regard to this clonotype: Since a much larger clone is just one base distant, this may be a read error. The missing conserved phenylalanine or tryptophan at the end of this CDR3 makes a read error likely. CDR3: CASSQDREAFS. For the CDR3, the DNA is TGTGCCAGCAGTCAGGACAGGGAAGCTTTCTCT. The chain links TRBV6-1 to TRBJ1-1; 7 bases agree with TRBD1. CDR3 length: 11 amino acids. Germline CDR1 reads MNHNS; CDR2 reads SASEGT. The trim removed 5 bases at V and 8 bases at J, leaving 2 bases unmatched.

In nucleotides, the CDR3 is TGTGCCAGCAGGACGGGACAGGGGAACACTGAAGCTTTCTTT. Encoded protein: CASRTGQGNTEAFF. The V and J genes are TRBV2 and TRBJ1-1, with TRBD1 matching 9 bases. The CDR3 is 14 amino acids. V shed 6 bases, J shed 1 base, and the junction held 3 bases outside the gene matches. Germline CDR1 is SNHLY and CDR2 is FYNNEI.

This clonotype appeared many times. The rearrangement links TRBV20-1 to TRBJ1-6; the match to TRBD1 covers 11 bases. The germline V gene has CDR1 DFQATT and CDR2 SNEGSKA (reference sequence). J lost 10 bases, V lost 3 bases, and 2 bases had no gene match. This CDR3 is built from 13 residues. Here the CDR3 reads CSARRTGGSPLHF. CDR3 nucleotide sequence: TGCAGTGCTAGGAGGACAGGGGGCTCACCCCTCCACTTT.

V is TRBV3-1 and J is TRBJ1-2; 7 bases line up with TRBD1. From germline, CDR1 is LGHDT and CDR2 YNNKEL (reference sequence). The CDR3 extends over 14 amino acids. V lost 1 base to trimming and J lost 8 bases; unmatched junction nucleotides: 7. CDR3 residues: CASSQVFRGAGYTF. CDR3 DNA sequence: TGTGCCAGCAGCCAAGTCTTCAGGGGGGCAGGCTACACCTTC.

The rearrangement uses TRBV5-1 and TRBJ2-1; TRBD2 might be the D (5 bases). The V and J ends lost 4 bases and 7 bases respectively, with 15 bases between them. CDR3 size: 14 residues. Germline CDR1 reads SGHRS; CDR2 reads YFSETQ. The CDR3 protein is CASSGREEVNEQFF. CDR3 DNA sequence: TGCGCCAGCAGCGGCCGGGAAGAAGTGAATGAGCAGTTCTTC.

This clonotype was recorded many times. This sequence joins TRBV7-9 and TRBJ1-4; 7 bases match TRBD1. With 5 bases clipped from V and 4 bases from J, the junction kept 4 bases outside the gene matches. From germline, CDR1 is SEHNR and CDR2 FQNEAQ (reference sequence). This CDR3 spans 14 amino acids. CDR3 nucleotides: TGTGCCAGCAGCGTCCGGGACAGTAATGAAAAACTGTTTTTT. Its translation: CASSVRDSNEKLFF.

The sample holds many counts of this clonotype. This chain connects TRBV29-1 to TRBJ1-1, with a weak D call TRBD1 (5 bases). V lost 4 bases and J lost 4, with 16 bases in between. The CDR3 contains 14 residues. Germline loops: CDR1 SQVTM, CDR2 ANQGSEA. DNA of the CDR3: TGCAGCGTTGGGCTCCCCGGGGGTGGCACTGAAGCTTTCTTT. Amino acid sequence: CSVGLPGGGTEAFF.

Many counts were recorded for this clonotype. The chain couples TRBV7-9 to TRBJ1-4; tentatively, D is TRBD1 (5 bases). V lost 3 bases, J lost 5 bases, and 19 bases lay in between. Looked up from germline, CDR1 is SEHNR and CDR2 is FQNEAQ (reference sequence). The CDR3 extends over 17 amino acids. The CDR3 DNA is TGTGCCAGCAGCTTTGCCCTTGCTCAGGGACTCAATGAAAAACTGTTTTTT. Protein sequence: CASSFALAQGLNEKLFF.

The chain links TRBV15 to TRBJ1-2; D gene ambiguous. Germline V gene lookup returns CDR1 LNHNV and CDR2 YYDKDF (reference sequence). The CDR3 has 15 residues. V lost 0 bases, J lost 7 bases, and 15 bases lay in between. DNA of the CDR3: TGTGCCACCAGCAGAGATATCCCCCAAGCAGGTGGCTACACCTTC. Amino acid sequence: CATSRDIPQAGGYTF.

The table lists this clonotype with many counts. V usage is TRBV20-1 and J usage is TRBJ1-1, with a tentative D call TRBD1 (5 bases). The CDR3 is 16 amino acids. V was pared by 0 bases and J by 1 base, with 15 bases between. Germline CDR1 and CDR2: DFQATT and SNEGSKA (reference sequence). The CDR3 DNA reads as TGCAGTGCTAGAGAGGTGGGACTAAGGTCGAACACTGAAGCTTTCTTT. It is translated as CSAREVGLRSNTEAFF.

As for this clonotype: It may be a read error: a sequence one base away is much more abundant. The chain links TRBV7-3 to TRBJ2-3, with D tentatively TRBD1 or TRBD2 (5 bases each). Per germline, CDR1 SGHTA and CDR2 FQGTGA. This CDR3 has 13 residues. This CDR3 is CTSSRSGDDTQYF. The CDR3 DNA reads TGTACCAGCAGCCGCTCTGGGGACGATACGCAGTATTTT. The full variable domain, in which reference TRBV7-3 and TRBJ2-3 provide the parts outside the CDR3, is GAGVSQTPSNKVTEKGKYVELRCDPISGHTALYWYRQSLGQGPEFLIYFQGTGAADDSGLPNDRFFAVRPEGSVSTLKIQRTERGDSAVYLCTSSRSGDDTQYFGPGTRLTVL.

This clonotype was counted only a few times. CDR3 bases: TGTGCCAGCAGCTTAGCAGGGTCCTCCGAAGGGCAGTTCTTC. Translating it yields CASSLAGSSEGQFF. This chain uses TRBV7-2 with TRBJ2-1; D not resolved. With 0 bases removed from V and 12 bases from J, the gap between germline ends came to 15 bases. The CDR3 spans 14 residues. Germline CDR1 SGHTA, CDR2 FQGNSA.

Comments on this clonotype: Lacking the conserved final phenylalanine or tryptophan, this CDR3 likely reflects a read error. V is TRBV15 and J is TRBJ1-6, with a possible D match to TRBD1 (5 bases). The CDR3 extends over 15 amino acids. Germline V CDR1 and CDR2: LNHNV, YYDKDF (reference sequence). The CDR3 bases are TGTGCCGCCAGCACCCGGACGGGGGTTAATTCACCCCTCCACCTT. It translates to CAASTRTGVNSPLHL.

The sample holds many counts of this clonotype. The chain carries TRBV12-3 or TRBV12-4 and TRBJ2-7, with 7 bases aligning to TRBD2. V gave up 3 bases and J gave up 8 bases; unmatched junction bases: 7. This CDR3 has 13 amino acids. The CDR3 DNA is TGTGCCAGCAGTTTTATTGGGAGGGAACAGCAGTACTTC. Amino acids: CASSFIGREQQYF.

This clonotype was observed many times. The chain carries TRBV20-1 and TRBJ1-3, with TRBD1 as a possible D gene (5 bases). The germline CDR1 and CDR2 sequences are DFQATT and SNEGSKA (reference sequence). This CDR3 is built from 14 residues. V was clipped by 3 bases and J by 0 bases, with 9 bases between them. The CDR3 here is CSASTGSSGNTIYF. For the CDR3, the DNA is TGCAGTGCTAGTACAGGCTCCTCTGGAAACACCATATATTTT.

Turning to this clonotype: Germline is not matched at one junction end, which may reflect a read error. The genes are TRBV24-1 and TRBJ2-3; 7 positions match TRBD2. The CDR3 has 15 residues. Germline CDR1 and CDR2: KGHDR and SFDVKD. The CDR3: CATSRWRGNTGTRYF. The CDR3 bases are TGTGCCACCAGTAGGTGGCGGGGGAACACAGGTACGCGGTATTTT.

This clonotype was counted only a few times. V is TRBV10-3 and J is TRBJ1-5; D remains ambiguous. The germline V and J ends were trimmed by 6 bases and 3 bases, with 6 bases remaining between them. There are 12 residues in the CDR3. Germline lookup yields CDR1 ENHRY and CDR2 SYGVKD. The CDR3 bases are TGTGCCATCAGCGCGACCAATCAGCCCCAGCATTTT. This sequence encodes CAISATNQPQHF.